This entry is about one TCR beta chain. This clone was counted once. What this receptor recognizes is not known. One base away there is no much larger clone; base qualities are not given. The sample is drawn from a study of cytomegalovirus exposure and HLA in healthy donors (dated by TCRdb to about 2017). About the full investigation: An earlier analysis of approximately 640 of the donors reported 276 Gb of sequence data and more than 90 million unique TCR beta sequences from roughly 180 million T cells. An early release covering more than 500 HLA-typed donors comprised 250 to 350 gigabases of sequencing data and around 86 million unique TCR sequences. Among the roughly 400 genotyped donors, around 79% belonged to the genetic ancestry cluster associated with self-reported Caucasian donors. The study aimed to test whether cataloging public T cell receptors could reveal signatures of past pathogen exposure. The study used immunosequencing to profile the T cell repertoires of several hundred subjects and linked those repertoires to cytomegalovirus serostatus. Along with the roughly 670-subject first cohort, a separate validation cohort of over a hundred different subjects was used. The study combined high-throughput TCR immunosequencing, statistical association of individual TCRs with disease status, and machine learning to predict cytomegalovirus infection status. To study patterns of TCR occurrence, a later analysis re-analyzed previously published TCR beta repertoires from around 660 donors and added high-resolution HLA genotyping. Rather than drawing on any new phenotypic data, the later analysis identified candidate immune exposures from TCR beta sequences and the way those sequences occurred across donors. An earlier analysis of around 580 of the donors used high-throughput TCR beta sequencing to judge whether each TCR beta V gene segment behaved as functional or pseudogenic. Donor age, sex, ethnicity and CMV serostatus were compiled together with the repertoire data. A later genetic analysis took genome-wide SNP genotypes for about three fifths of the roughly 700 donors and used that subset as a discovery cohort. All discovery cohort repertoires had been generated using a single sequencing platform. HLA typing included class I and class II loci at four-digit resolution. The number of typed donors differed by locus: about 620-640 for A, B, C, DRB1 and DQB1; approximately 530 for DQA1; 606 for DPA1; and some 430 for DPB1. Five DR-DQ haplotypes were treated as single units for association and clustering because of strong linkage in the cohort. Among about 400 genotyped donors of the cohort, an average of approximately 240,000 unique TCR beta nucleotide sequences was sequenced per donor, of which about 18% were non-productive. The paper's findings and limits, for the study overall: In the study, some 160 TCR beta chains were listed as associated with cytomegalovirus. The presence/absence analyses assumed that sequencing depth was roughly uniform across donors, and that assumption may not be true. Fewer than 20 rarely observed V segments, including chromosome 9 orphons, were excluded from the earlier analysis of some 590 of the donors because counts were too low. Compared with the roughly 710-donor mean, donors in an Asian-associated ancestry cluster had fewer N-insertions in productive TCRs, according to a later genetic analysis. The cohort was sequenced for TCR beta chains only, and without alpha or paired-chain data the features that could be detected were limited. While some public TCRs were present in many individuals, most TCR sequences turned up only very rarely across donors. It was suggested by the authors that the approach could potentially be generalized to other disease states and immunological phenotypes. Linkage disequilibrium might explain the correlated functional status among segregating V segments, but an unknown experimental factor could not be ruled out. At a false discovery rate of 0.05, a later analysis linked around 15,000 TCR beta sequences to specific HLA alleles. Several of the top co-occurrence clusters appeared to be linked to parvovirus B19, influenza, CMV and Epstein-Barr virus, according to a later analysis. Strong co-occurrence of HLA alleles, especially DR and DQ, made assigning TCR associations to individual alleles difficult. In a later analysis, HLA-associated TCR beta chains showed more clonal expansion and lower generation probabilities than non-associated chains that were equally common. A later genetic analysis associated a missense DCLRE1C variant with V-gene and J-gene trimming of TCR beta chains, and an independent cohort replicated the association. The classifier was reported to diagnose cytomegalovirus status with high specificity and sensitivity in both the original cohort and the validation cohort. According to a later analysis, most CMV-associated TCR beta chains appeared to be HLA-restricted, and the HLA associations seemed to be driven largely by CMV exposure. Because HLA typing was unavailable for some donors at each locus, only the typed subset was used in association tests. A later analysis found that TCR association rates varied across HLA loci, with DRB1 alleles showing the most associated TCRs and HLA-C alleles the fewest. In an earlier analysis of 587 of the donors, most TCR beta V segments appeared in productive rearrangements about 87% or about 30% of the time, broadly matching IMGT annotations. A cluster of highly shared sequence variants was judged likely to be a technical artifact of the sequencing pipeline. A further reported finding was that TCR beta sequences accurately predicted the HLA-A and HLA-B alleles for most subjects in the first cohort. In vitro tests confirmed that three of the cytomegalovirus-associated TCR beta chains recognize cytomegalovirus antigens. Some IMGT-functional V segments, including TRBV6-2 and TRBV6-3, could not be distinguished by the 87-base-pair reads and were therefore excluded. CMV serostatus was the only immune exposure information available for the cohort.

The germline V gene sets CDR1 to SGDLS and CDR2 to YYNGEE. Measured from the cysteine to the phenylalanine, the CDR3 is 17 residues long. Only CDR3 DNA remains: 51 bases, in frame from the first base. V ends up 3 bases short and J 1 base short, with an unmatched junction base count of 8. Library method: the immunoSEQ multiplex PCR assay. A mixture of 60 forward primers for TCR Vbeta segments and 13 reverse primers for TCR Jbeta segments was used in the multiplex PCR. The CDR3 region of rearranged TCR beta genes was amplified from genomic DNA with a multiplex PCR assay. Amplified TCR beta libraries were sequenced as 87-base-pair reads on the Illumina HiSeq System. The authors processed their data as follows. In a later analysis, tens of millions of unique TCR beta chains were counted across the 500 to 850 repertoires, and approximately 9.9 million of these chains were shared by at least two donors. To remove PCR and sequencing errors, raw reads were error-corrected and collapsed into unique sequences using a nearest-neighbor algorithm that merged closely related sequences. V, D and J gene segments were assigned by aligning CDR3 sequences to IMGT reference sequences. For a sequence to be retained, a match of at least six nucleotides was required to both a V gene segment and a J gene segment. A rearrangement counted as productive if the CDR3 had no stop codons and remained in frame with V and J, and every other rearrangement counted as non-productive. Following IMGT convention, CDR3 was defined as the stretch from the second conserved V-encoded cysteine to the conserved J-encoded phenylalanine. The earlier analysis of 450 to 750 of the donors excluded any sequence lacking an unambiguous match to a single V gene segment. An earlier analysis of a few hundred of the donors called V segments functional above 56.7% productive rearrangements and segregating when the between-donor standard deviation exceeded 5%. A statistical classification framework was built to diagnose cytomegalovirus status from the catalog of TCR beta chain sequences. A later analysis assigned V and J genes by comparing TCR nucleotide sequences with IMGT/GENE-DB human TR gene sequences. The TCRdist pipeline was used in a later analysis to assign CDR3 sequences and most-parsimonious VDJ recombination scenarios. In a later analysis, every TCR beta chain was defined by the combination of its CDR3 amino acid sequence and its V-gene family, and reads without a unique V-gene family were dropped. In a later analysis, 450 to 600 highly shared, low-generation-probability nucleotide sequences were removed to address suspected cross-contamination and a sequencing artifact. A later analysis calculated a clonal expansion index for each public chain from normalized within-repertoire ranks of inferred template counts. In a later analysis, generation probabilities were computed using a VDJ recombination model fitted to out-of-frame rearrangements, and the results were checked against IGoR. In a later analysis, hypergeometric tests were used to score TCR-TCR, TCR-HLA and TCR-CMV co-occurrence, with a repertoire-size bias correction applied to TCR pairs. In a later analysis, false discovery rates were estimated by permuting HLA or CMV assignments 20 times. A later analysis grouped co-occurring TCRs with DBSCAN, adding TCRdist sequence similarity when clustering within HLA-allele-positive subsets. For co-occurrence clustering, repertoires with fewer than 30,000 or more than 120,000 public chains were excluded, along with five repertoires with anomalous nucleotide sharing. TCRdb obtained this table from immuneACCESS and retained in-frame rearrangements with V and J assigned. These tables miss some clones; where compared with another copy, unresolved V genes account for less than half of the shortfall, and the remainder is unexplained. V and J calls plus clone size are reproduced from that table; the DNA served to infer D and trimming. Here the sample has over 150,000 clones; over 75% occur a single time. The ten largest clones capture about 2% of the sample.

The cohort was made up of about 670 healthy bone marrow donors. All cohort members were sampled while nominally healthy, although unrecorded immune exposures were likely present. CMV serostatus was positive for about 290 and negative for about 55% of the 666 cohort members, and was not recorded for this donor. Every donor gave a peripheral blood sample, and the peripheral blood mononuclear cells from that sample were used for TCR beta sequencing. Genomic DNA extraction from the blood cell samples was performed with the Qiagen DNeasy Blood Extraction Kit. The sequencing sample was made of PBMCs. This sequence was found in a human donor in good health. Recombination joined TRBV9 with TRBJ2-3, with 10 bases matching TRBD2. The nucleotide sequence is TGTGCCAGCAGCGCGCGAAGCGGGGGGGCCGGCACAGATACGCAGTATTTT. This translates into CASSARSGGAGTDTQYF.